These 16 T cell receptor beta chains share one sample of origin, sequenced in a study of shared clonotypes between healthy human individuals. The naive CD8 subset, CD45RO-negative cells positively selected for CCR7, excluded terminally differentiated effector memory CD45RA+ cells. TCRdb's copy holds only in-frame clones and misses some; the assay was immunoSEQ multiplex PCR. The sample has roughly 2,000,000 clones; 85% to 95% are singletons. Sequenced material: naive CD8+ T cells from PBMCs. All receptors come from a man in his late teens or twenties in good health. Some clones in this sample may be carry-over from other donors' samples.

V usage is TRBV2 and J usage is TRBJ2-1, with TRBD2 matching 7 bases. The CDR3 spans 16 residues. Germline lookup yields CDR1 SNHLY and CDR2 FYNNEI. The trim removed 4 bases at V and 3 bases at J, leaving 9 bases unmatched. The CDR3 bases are TGTGCCAGCAGTGGCAGTCTAGCGGAAAACTACAATGAGCAGTTCTTC. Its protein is CASSGSLAENYNEQFF.

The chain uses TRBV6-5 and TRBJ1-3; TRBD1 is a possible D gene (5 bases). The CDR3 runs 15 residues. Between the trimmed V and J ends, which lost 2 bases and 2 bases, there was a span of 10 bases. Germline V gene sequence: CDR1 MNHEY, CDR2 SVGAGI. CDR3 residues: CASSYGQGAGNTIYF. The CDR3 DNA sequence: TGTGCCAGCAGTTACGGGCAGGGAGCTGGAAACACCATATATTTT.

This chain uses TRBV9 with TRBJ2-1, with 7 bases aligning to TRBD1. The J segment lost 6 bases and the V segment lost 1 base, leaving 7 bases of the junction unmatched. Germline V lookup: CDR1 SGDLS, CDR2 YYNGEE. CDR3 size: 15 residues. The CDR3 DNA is TGTGCCAGCAGCGTATGGTCAGGGGGAAGCAATGAGCAGTTCTTC. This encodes CASSVWSGGSNEQFF.

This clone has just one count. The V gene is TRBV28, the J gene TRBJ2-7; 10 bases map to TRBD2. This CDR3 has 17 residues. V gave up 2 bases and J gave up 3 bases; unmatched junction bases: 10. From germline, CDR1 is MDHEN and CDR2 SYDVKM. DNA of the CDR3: TGTGCCAGCAGTTTAGGTATTAGCGGGGGGTCTCGCTACGAGCAGTACTTC. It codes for CASSLGISGGSRYEQYF. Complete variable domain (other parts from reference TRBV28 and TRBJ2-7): DVKVTQSSRYLVKRTGEKVFLECVQDMDHENMFWYRQDPGLGLRLIYFSYDVKMKEKGDIPEGYSVSREKKERFSLILESASTNQTSMYLCASSLGISGGSRYEQYFGPGTRLTVT.

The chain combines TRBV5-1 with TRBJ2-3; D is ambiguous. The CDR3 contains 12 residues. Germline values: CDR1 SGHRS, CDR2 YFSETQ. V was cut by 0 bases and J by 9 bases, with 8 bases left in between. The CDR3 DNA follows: TGCGCCAGCAGCTTGGAAAGTGGCACGCAGTATTTT. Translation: CASSLESGTQYF.

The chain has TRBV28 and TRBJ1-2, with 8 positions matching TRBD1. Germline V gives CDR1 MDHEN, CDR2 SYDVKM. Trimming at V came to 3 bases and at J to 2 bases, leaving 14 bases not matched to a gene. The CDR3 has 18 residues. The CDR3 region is CASSFPGTGERLNYGYTF. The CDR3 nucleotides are TGTGCCAGCAGTTTCCCTGGGACAGGCGAGCGCCTAAACTATGGCTACACCTTC.

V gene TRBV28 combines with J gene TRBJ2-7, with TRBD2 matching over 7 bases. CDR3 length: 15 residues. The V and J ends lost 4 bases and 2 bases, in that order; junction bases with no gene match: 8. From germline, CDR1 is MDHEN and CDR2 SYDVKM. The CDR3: CASSSPGLSTYEQYF. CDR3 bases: TGTGCCAGCAGTTCCCCGGGACTAAGCACCTACGAGCAGTACTTC.

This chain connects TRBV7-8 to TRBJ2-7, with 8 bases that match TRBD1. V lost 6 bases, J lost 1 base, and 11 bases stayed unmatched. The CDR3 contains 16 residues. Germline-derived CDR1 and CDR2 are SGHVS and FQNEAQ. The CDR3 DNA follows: TGTGCCAGCAGAAGACGACAGGGGCGGATGTCCTACGAGCAGTACTTC. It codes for CASRRRQGRMSYEQYF.

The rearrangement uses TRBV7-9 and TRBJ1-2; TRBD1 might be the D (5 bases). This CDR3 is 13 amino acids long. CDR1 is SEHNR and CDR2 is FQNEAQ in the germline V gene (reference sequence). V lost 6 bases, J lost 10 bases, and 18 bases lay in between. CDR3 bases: TGTGCCAGCAGTCCCGGGACCCAGGAAGACTACACCTTC. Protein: CASSPGTQEDYTF.

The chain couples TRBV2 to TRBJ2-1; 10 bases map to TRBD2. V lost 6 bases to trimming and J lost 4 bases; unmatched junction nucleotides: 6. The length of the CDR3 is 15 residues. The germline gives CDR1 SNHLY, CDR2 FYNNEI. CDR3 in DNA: TGTGCCAGCAGACTTGGACTAGCGGTGTACAATGAGCAGTTCTTC. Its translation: CASRLGLAVYNEQFF.

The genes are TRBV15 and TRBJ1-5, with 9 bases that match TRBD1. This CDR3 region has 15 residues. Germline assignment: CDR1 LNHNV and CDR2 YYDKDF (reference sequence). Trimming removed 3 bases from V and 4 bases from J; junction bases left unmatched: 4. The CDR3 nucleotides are TGTGCCACCAGCAGGGGGACAGGGACAAATCAGCCCCAGCATTTT. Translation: CATSRGTGTNQPQHF.

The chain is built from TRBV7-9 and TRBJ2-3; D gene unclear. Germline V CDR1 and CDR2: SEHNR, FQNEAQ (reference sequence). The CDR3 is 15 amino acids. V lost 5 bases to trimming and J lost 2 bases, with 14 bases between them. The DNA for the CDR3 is TGTGCCAGCAGCCCGCCGACCGCACACACAGATACGCAGTATTTT. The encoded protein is CASSPPTAHTDTQYF.

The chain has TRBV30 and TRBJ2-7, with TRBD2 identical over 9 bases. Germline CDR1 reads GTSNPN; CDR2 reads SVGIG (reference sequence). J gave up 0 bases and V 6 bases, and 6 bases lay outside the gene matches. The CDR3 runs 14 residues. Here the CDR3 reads CACPPGLASYEQYF. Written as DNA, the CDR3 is TGTGCCTGCCCCCCGGGACTAGCCTCCTACGAGCAGTACTTC.

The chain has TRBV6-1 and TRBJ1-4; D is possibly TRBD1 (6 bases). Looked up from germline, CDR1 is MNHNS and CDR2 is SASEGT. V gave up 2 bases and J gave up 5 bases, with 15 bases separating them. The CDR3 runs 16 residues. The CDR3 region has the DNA TGTGCCAGCAGTGAATGGGGGGGGCCCGTGAATGAAAAACTGTTTTTT. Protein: CASSEWGGPVNEKLFF.

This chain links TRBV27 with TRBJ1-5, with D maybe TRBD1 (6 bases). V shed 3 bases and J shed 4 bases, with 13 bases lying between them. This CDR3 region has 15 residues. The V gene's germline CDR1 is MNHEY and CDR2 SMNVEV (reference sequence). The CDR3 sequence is CASSFLSGANQPQHF. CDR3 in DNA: TGTGCCAGCAGTTTCCTTTCGGGGGCGAATCAGCCCCAGCATTTT.

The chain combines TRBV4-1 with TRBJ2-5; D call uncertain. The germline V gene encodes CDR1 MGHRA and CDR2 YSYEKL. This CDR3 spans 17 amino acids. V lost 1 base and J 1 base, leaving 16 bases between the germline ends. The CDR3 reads CASSQVVVLQVQETQYF. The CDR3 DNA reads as TGCGCCAGCAGCCAAGTTGTAGTGTTGCAGGTCCAAGAGACCCAGTACTTC.